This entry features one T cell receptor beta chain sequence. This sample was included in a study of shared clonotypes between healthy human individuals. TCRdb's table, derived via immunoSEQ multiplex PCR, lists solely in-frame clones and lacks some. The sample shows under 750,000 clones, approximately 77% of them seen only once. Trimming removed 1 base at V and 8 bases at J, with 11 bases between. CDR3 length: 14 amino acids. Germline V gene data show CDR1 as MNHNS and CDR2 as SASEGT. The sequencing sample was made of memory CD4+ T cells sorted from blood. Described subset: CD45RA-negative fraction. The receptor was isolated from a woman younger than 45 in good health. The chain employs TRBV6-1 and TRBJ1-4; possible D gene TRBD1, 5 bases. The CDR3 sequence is CASSEGGGVEKLFF. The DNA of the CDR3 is TGTGCCAGCAGTGAAGGGGGCGGGGTGGAAAAACTGTTTTTT.